These 30 T cell receptor beta chains came from one sample sequenced in a study of vaccination and CD4 T cells after COVID-19. Noted treatment: approximately 11-day PBMC culture with coronavirus spike peptide pools or control peptides (ViraFEST assay). The Oncomine TCR Beta short-read assay was applied to DNA of cultured CD4+ T cells. Each CDR3 protein is one row after TCRdb ran MiXCR on the PCR reads. In the table there are roughly 12,000 distinct CDR3 sequences, 55% to 75% of which are singletons. These receptors have no known antigen. Input material: CD4+ T cells from blood, cultured in vitro. Source of these receptors: a human donor who had recovered from COVID-19.

Written as DNA, the CDR3 is TGTGCCAGCAGTGAAGCGCTTGTGAGGGGGACGGCTTTCTTT. As protein: CASSEALVRGTAFF. The chain employs TRBV2 and TRBJ1-1, with D perhaps matching TRBD1 (6 bases). Trimming shortened V by 0 bases and J by 11 bases, and 16 bases separated the two germline ends. The CDR3 loop spans 14 amino acids. Germline V gene data show CDR1 as SNHLY and CDR2 as FYNNEI.

This clonotype is a singleton in its sample. The V and J genes are TRBV18 and TRBJ2-2, with 7 bases fitting TRBD1. Germline V gene sequence: CDR1 KGHSH, CDR2 LQKENI. This CDR3 has 15 amino acids. Trimming cost V 5 bases and J 1 base; bases outside gene matches: 4. The DNA for the CDR3 is TGTGCCAGCTCAATACGACAGGGGAACACCGGGGAGCTGTTTTTT. This translates into CASSIRQGNTGELFF. Combining the CDR3 with reference TRBV18 and TRBJ2-2 gives the whole variable domain NAGVMQNPRHLVRRRGQEARLRCSPMKGHSHVYWYRQLPEEGLKFMVYLQKENIIDESGMPKERFSAEFPKEGPSILRIQQVVRGDSAAYFCASSIRQGNTGELFFGEGSRLTVL.

This clonotype was detected a few times. The chain recombines TRBV6-1 with TRBJ2-2; D unresolved. Trimming took off 7 bases at V and 4 bases at J, with 16 bases between the two ends. Germline lookup yields CDR1 MNHNS and CDR2 SASEGT. CDR3 length: 15 residues. The CDR3 region is CASKVEAQATGELFF. For the CDR3, the DNA is TGTGCCAGCAAAGTTGAGGCCCAGGCCACCGGGGAGCTGTTTTTT.

This clonotype showed up just a few times. The J gene is TRBJ2-3, the V gene TRBV2, with D tentatively TRBD1 or TRBD2 (5 bases each). Trimming removed 7 bases from V and 0 bases from J, with 11 bases in between. The germline V gene has CDR1 SNHLY and CDR2 FYNNEI. The CDR3 spans 14 residues. CDR3 region: CASKGPTSTDTQYF. The CDR3, as DNA: TGTGCCAGCAAGGGACCTACTAGCACAGATACGCAGTATTTT.

V usage is TRBV28 and J usage is TRBJ1-1; the D is unclear. The germline V gene has CDR1 MDHEN and CDR2 SYDVKM. CDR3 length: 14 amino acids. The V end lost 6 bases, the J end lost 3 bases, and 14 bases lay between the germline ends. The CDR3 DNA is TGTGCCAGCAGAGTGACAACGTCGGACACTGAAGCTTTCTTT. Translation gives CASRVTTSDTEAFF.

The rearrangement joins TRBV20-1 to TRBJ1-5; D might be TRBD1 (5 bases). CDR1 is DFQATT and CDR2 is SNEGSKA in the germline V gene (reference sequence). The CDR3 runs to 15 residues. The germline V and J ends were trimmed by 5 bases and 4 bases, with 18 bases remaining between them. DNA for the CDR3: TGCAGTGCTCGCCGGCCACAGGAGGGGAATCAGCCCCAGCATTTT. Translation: CSARRPQEGNQPQHF.

The chain's CDR3 is CASSPQVRDTQYF. The CDR3 region has the DNA TGTGCCAGTAGTCCACAGGTGCGTGATACGCAGTATTTT. This chain joins TRBV19 and TRBJ2-3; TRBD1 might be the D (5 bases). The CDR3 is 13 residues long. Per the germline V gene, CDR1 is LNHDA and CDR2 is SQIVND (reference sequence). The germline V and J ends were trimmed by 5 bases and 6 bases, with 12 bases remaining between them.

This rearrangement joins TRBV5-1 to TRBJ2-1; tentatively, D is TRBD1 or TRBD2 (6 bases each). V was trimmed by 4 bases and J by 2 bases, leaving 19 bases between them. Germline V gives CDR1 SGHRS, CDR2 YFSETQ. The CDR3 is made up of 17 amino acids. The CDR3 is CASSRLGGGLTYNEQFF. The CDR3 DNA reads as TGCGCCAGCAGCCGGCTGGGGGGCGGACTGACCTACAATGAGCAGTTCTTC.

This clonotype was counted between two and nine times. The CDR3, as DNA: TGCAGTGCTAGAAGTCCAGCGGGAGAGGCCAATGAGCAGTTCTTC. It is translated as CSARSPAGEANEQFF. The V call is TRBV20-1, the J call TRBJ2-1, with 8 bases matching TRBD2. Germline V gene sequence: CDR1 DFQATT, CDR2 SNEGSKA (reference sequence). This CDR3 comprises 15 residues. J gave up 6 bases and V 2 bases, and 9 bases lay outside the gene matches.

The table lists this clonotype with a few counts. The CDR3 DNA is TGTGCCAGCAGCTCTACAGGGGGGAAATTTAATTCACCCCTCCACTTT. It is translated as CASSSTGGKFNSPLHF. The chain links TRBV6-1 to TRBJ1-6, with 8 bases identical to TRBD1. This CDR3 is built from 16 residues. The V gene end was trimmed by 6 bases and the J gene end by 6 bases; junction bases not matched to a gene: 10. Germline assignment: CDR1 MNHNS and CDR2 SASEGT.

The chain uses TRBV3-1 and TRBJ2-5; D may correspond to TRBD1 or TRBD2 (5 bases each). The V and J ends lost 6 bases and 3 bases respectively, with 20 bases between them. CDR1 and CDR2 from the germline V gene are LGHDT and YNNKEL (reference sequence). There are 16 residues in the CDR3. CDR3 sequence reads: CASRSPGHRNKETQYF. In DNA form, the CDR3 reads TGTGCCAGCAGGTCCCCGGGGCATCGAAACAAAGAGACCCAGTACTTC.

This chain connects TRBV6-1 to TRBJ2-7, with TRBD1 matching over 9 bases. The V and J ends lost 7 bases and 1 base, in that order; junction bases with no gene match: 11. The CDR3 extends over 16 amino acids. Germline CDR1 reads MNHNS; CDR2 reads SASEGT. CDR3 region: CASNVGDGTGSYEQYF. CDR3 sequence (DNA): TGTGCCAGCAACGTCGGTGACGGGACAGGGTCCTACGAGCAGTACTTC.

The rearrangement uses TRBV20-1 and TRBJ2-1; TRBD1 matches at 10 bases. Germline V gene sequence: CDR1 DFQATT, CDR2 SNEGSKA (reference sequence). Losses at the gene ends were 3 bases for V and 4 bases for J; bases not matched to a gene: 3. The CDR3 is 14 residues long. The CDR3: CSASGTGVYNEQFF. CDR3 DNA: TGCAGTGCTAGCGGGACAGGGGTTTACAATGAGCAGTTCTTC.

This chain joins TRBV28 and TRBJ1-6, with D tentatively TRBD1 (5 bases). Germline V gives CDR1 MDHEN, CDR2 SYDVKM. V was shortened by 6 bases and J by 9 bases, with 9 bases between the two germline ends. This CDR3 has 12 amino acids. The CDR3 DNA reads as TGTGCCAGCAGCCGACAGTTTTCACCCCTCCACTTT. Amino acid sequence: CASSRQFSPLHF.

The CDR3 here is CASSESFSGSTDTQYF. The DNA of the CDR3 is TGCGCCAGCAGTGAGTCGTTCTCGGGAAGCACAGATACGCAGTATTTT. The V and J genes are TRBV10-1 and TRBJ2-3, with D possibly matching TRBD2 (5 bases). Trimming took 0 bases from V and 0 from J, leaving 10 bases between them. CDR3 size: 16 residues. The germline V gene encodes CDR1 WNHNN and CDR2 SYGVQD (reference sequence).

The chain has TRBV6-2 or TRBV6-3 and TRBJ2-7, with TRBD1 identical over 12 bases. Germline values: CDR1 MNHEY, CDR2 SVGEGT. The CDR3 is made up of 14 amino acids. Trimming removed 5 bases from V and 11 bases from J; junction bases left unmatched: 10. The CDR3 region has the DNA TGTGCCAGCAGTAACACCGGGACAGGGGGCACGGAGTACTTC. Translating it yields CASSNTGTGGTEYF.

The chain combines TRBV7-2 with TRBJ2-3, with 9 bases fitting TRBD2. The CDR3 totals 16 residues. Trimming removed 5 bases from V and 5 bases from J; junction bases left unmatched: 11. CDR1 and CDR2 from the germline V gene are SGHTA and FQGNSA. The CDR3 DNA follows: TGTGCCAGCAGCCCAGACTATAGCGGGAGTTTAGATACGCAGTATTTT. Its protein is CASSPDYSGSLDTQYF.

Only a few counts were recorded for this clonotype. The chain employs TRBV20-1 and TRBJ1-2; possible D gene TRBD1, 5 bases. V lost 5 bases and J lost 0, with 16 bases in between. In germline, CDR1 is DFQATT, CDR2 SNEGSKA (reference sequence). CDR3 length: 15 residues. CDR3 bases: TGCAGTGCTGCCCGGGGAGGGGCAGCTAACTATGGCTACACCTTC. This sequence encodes CSAARGGAANYGYTF.

This sequence joins TRBV28 and TRBJ1-1; D is undetermined. The CDR3 length is 14 residues. The V gene lost 5 bases and the J gene lost 5 bases, with 15 bases spanning the gap. In germline, CDR1 is MDHEN, CDR2 SYDVKM. CDR3 amino acids: CASSPRPRTTEAFF. CDR3 nucleotides: TGTGCCAGCAGTCCTAGGCCTCGGACTACTGAAGCTTTCTTT.

This chain joins TRBV30 and TRBJ1-5; D is undetermined. V gave up 3 bases and J gave up 0 bases, with 6 bases separating them. Germline V lookup: CDR1 GTSNPN, CDR2 SVGIG (reference sequence). The CDR3 totals 13 residues. The CDR3 region has the DNA TGTGCCTGGAGCGACGATAGCAATCAGCCCCAGCATTTT. Its translation: CAWSDDSNQPQHF.

The chain uses TRBV12-5 and TRBJ2-3; 8 bases fit TRBD1. The CDR3 is 14 amino acids. The V gene end was trimmed by 6 bases and the J gene end by 1 base; junction bases not matched to a gene: 3. The germline CDR1 and CDR2 sequences are LGHNT and FRNRAP. CDR3 sequence reads: CASGGQGGTDTQYF. CDR3 in DNA: TGTGCTAGTGGCGGACAGGGAGGCACAGATACGCAGTATTTT.

The chain links TRBV5-6 to TRBJ2-1, with a tentative D call TRBD1 (5 bases). The germline V and J ends were trimmed by 4 bases and 12 bases, with 23 bases remaining between them. In germline, CDR1 is SGHDT, CDR2 YYEEEE. The CDR3 contains 15 residues. CDR3 coding DNA: TGTGCCAGCAGCCGCCTCAGCCCTACAGGAACTGGGCAGTTCTTC. Its protein product is CASSRLSPTGTGQFF.

The chain carries TRBV19 and TRBJ2-2; possible D gene TRBD2, 6 bases. Deletions cut 7 bases from V and 5 bases from J, with 11 bases between. From germline, CDR1 is LNHDA and CDR2 SQIVND (reference sequence). The CDR3 spans 13 residues. This chain's CDR3 is CASMGGGTGELFF. CDR3 nucleotide sequence: TGTGCCAGTATGGGAGGAGGGACCGGGGAGCTGTTTTTT.

This clonotype was picked up a small number of times. The CDR3 region has the DNA TGTGCCACCAGCAGAGTAATTGAGGCAGGTTCCTATGGCTACACCTTC. Amino acid sequence: CATSRVIEAGSYGYTF. The rearrangement links TRBV15 to TRBJ1-2; D is undetermined. Trimming took 1 base from V and 4 from J, leaving 16 bases between them. From germline, CDR1 is LNHNV and CDR2 YYDKDF (reference sequence). The CDR3 runs 16 residues.

V is TRBV7-2 and J is TRBJ1-1; D is unclear. This CDR3 is built from 13 residues. The V gene's germline CDR1 is SGHTA and CDR2 FQGNSA. V lost 1 base to trimming and J lost 0 bases, with 3 bases between them. This CDR3 reads CASSLVLNTEAFF. The CDR3 bases are TGTGCCAGCAGCTTAGTACTGAACACTGAAGCTTTCTTT.

The V and J genes are TRBV27 and TRBJ1-2; 7 bases are shared with TRBD1. Unmatched junction bases numbered 7, after V lost 4 bases and J lost 5 bases. This CDR3 region has 14 residues. The germline V gene encodes CDR1 MNHEY and CDR2 SMNVEV (reference sequence). The CDR3: CASSSIPQGYGYTF. The CDR3 DNA reads as TGTGCCAGCAGTTCGATCCCACAGGGGTATGGCTACACCTTC.

This chain uses TRBV2 with TRBJ2-5; maybe TRBD1 (6 bases). This CDR3 comprises 15 residues. Trimming stripped 3 bases from V and 4 bases from J, with 15 bases between. Germline CDR1 and CDR2: SNHLY and FYNNEI. CDR3 sequence (DNA): TGTGCCAGCAGTGACAGGGGTTACGTCGGAGAGACCCAGTACTTC. Its translation: CASSDRGYVGETQYF.

The table lists this clonotype with a few counts. The chain combines TRBV19 with TRBJ1-6, with 7 bases aligning to TRBD1. The CDR3 consists of 15 residues. Trimming took 6 bases from V and 3 from J; bases not matched to a gene: 5. Germline V gene lookup returns CDR1 LNHDA and CDR2 SQIVND (reference sequence). The CDR3 loop is CASRGDRNYNSPLHF. Here the CDR3 DNA reads TGTGCCAGTAGGGGGGACAGAAACTATAATTCACCCCTCCACTTT.

V gene TRBV6-4 combines with J gene TRBJ2-3, with TRBD2 matching over 9 bases. From germline, CDR1 is MRHNA and CDR2 SNTAGT. This CDR3 is 17 amino acids long. The ends lost 3 bases at V and 5 bases at J; junction bases unmatched: 12. The CDR3 protein is CASSEVAAGGPLDTQYF. The CDR3 bases are TGTGCCAGCAGTGAAGTGGCGGCGGGAGGGCCTTTAGATACGCAGTATTTT.

The table lists this clonotype with a few counts. V is TRBV2 and J is TRBJ2-2, with D possibly being TRBD1 (6 bases). Germline V lookup: CDR1 SNHLY, CDR2 FYNNEI. CDR3 length: 14 residues. Trimming took 6 bases from V and 1 from J, leaving 9 bases between them. In DNA, the CDR3 is TGTGCCAGCAGCGTGACAGGGAACACCGGGGAGCTGTTTTTT. Translating it yields CASSVTGNTGELFF.